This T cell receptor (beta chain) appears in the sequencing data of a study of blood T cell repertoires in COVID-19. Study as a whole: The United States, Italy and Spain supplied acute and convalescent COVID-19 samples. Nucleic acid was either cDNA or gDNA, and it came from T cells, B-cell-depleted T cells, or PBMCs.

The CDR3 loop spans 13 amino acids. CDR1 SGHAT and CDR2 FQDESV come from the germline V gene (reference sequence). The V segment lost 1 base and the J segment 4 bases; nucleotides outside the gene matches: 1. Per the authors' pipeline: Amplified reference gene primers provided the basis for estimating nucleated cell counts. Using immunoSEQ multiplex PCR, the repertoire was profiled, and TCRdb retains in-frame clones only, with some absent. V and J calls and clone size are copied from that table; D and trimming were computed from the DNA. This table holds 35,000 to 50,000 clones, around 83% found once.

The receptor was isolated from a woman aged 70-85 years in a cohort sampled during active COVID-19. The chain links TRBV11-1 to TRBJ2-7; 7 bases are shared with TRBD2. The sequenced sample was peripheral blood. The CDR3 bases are TGTGCCAGCAGCTTAGGACTAGCTTACGAGCAGTACTTC. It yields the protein CASSLGLAYEQYF. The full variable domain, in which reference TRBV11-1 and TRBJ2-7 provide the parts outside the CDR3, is EAEVAQSPRYKITEKSQAVAFWCDPISGHATLYWYRQILGQGPELLVQFQDESVVDDSQLPKDRFSAERLKGVDSTLKIQPAELGDSAMYLCASSLGLAYEQYFGPGTRLTVT.